This TCR beta chain emerged from a study of T cells expressing NK-cell markers. Study observations and caveats: NKG2C+ dominant clonotypes from several donors made up about 1.0-8% of CD8+ T cells.

TCRdb re-called the 5' RACE reads, yielding one record per CDR3 amino acid sequence without DNA. This sample's clone table lists about 370,000 distinct CDR3 sequences. CDR3 length equals 12 residues. Germline lookup yields CDR1 SQVTM and CDR2 ANQGSEA. A word on this clonotype: Its antigen is not identified.

Sequencing was performed on blood T cells: a sorted CD56 or NKG2C T cell subset, CD4+ or CD8+ T cells, or bulk PBMC T cells (not recorded which). This sequence was found in a woman between 45 and 60 years old in good health. The gene calls are TRBV29-1 and TRBJ2-1; TCRdb's D gene call, TRBD1, goes unchecked for lack of DNA. The CDR3 here is CSMGTRWDEQFF.